Following are 9 T cell receptor beta chains from one sample sequenced in a study of beta chain features in type 1 diabetes. cDNA synthesis used the whole RNA isolate, giving expressed TCRB sequences. Using immunoSEQ multiplex PCR, the repertoire was profiled, and TCRdb retains in-frame clones only, with some absent. The sample contains around 500,000 clones, 30% of which appear only once. The material sequenced was naive CD4+ T cells from blood. These receptors originate from a man between 18 and 35 years old in good health.

This clone was detected once. The rearrangement uses TRBV10-3 and TRBJ2-5, with 7 bases aligning to TRBD1. Germline CDR1 and CDR2: ENHRY and SYGVKD. The CDR3 contains 15 residues. After removal of 1 base from V and 2 bases from J, the junction contained 4 bases not matched to a gene. The CDR3 nucleotides are TGTGCCATCAGTGAGTTGGACAGGACACAAGAGACCCAGTACTTC. Translating it yields CAISELDRTQETQYF.

CDR3 sequence (DNA): TGTGCCAGCAGTTACCGGACAGGAACTGAAGCTTTCTTT. It translates to CASSYRTGTEAFF. The chain employs TRBV6-6 and TRBJ1-1; 7 nucleotides match TRBD1. V gave up 2 bases and J gave up 5 bases; unmatched junction bases: 2. CDR1 and CDR2 from the germline V gene are MNHNY and SVGAGI (reference sequence). This CDR3 spans 13 amino acids.

This clone was detected a few times. The chain uses TRBV9 and TRBJ2-2; no definite D call. Germline CDR1 SGDLS, CDR2 YYNGEE. Trimming pared 0 bases from V and 2 bases from J, leaving 5 bases between. The CDR3 is 14 residues long. The CDR3 DNA sequence: TGTGCCAGCAGCGTAGTCCTAAACACCGGGGAGCTGTTTTTT. Translating it yields CASSVVLNTGELFF.

CDR3: CATADTQYF. CDR3 DNA: TGTGCCACCGCCGATACGCAGTATTTT. The rearrangement joins TRBV2 to TRBJ2-3; D remains ambiguous. The germline V gene encodes CDR1 SNHLY and CDR2 FYNNEI. This CDR3 spans 9 amino acids. V gave up 10 bases and J gave up 6 bases, with 5 bases separating them.

The chain carries TRBV30 and TRBJ1-3; D possibly corresponds to TRBD1 (6 bases). CDR3 length: 15 amino acids. Germline CDR1 GTSNPN, CDR2 SVGIG (reference sequence). The V end lost 2 bases, the J end lost 0 bases, and 11 bases lay between the germline ends. CDR3 region: CAWSTGRSSGNTIYF. CDR3 nucleotides: TGTGCCTGGAGTACAGGGCGAAGCTCTGGAAACACCATATATTTT.

This clone has a handful of counts. The V call is TRBV10-3, the J call TRBJ2-7; D unresolved. Germline V gene data show CDR1 as ENHRY and CDR2 as SYGVKD. V dropped 2 bases and J dropped 6 bases, with 14 bases sitting between them. CDR3 length equals 14 residues. CDR3 nucleotide sequence: TGTGCCATCAGTGAGGATAGTAGCCGTGGCGAGCAGTACTTC. Protein: CAISEDSSRGEQYF.

This chain uses TRBV7-2 with TRBJ2-5; 9 bases agree with TRBD2. The V and J ends lost 1 base and 7 bases, in that order; junction bases with no gene match: 1. Germline V gene sequence: CDR1 SGHTA, CDR2 FQGNSA. The CDR3 is 13 amino acids. The CDR3 region has the DNA TGTGCCAGCAGCTTAGAGCGGGAGGTGACCCAGTACTTC. It translates to CASSLEREVTQYF.

The chain couples TRBV18 to TRBJ2-7; D perhaps matches TRBD2 (5 bases). Trimming left V 2 bases short and J 5 bases short, with 13 bases between. CDR3 size: 14 residues. Germline CDR1 is KGHSH and CDR2 is LQKENI. The CDR3 bases are TGTGCCAGCTCACCAGGGTCGCCCGGGAACGAGCAGTACTTC. Encoded protein: CASSPGSPGNEQYF.

This clone turned up a few times. The J gene is TRBJ2-5, the V gene TRBV13, with D unclear. The length of the CDR3 is 14 residues. Germline CDR1 reads PRHDT; CDR2 reads FYEKMQ (reference sequence). V was pared by 5 bases and J by 2 bases, with 12 bases between. The CDR3 bases are TGTGCCAGCAGCCCCCGACTGCAACAAGAGACCCAGTACTTC. It yields the protein CASSPRLQQETQYF.